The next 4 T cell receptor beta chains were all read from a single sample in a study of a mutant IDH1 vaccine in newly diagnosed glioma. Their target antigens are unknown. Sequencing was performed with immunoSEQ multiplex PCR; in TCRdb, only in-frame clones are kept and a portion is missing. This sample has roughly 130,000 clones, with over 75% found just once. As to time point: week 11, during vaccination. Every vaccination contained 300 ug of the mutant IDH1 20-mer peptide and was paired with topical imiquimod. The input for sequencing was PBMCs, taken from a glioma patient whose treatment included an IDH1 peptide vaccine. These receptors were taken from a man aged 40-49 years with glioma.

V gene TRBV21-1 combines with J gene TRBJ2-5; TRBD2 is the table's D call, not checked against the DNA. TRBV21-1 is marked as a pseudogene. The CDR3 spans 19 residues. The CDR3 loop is CASSIFGGPRGGRLKTQYF. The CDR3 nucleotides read TGTGCCAGCAGCATTTTTGGAGGTCCACGGGGAGGGCGTTTGAAGACCCAGTACTTC.

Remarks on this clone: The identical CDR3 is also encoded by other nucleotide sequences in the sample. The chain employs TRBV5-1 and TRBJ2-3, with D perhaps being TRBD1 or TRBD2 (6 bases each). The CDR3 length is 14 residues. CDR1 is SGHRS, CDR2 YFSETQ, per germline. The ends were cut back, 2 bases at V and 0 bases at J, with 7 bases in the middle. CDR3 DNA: TGCGCCAGCAGCTTAGGGGGGAGCACAGATACGCAGTATTTT. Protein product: CASSLGGSTDTQYF.

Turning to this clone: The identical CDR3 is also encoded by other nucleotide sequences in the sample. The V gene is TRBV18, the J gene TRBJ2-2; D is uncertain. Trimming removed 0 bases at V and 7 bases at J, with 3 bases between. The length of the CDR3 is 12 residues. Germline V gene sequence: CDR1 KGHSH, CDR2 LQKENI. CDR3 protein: CASSPPGGELFF. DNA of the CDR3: TGTGCCAGCTCACCACCGGGCGGGGAGCTGTTTTTT.

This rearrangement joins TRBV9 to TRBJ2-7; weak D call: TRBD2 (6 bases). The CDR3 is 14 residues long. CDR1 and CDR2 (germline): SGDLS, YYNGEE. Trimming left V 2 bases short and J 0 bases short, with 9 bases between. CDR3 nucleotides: TGTGCCAGCAGCGTCCGGGACTTCTCCTACGAGCAGTACTTC. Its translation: CASSVRDFSYEQYF.